Listed below are T cell receptor beta chains from one sample, sequenced in a study of shared clonotypes between healthy human individuals. Some clones are missing from TCRdb's copy, which holds only in-frame ones; the method was immunoSEQ multiplex PCR. The sample records approximately 400,000 clones, about 96% being singletons. Sequencing was done on a sample of memory CD8+ T cells sorted from blood. These receptor sequences come from a man between 25 and 39 years old in good health. CDR3s include the opening cysteine and the closing phenylalanine or tryptophan. The order of the fields is V gene, CDR3 length, D gene, CDR3 protein. D genes are given only for firm matches.

v_gene: TRBV6-5; len: 14; d_gene: .; CDR3aa: CASSYSGGTETQYF
v_gene: TRBV28; len: 18; d_gene: TRBD1; CDR3aa: CASSFFGTGASGANVLTF
v_gene: TRBV11-2; len: 14; d_gene: .; CDR3aa: CASSLVQRLYEQYF
v_gene: TRBV5-1; len: 15; d_gene: TRBD2; CDR3aa: CASSFLAGGPGELFF
v_gene: TRBV5-1; len: 15; d_gene: TRBD1; CDR3aa: CASSSGQGAIDTQYF
v_gene: TRBV5-4; len: 13; d_gene: .; CDR3aa: CASSLERGNEQYF
v_gene: TRBV4-2; len: 18; d_gene: TRBD2; CDR3aa: CASSQAPGLAYSTDTQYF
v_gene: TRBV6-6; len: 14; d_gene: .; CDR3aa: CASSYVGGFYEQYF
v_gene: TRBV5-1; len: 15; d_gene: TRBD2; CDR3aa: CASSLGSGTTDTQYF
v_gene: TRBV28; len: 16; d_gene: .; CDR3aa: CASRIGGRTASYEQYF
v_gene: TRBV19; len: 14; d_gene: TRBD2; CDR3aa: CASVAGGKGNEQFF
v_gene: TRBV10-1; len: 14; d_gene: .; CDR3aa: CASSSLGGSYGYTF
v_gene: TRBV6-6; len: 15; d_gene: .; CDR3aa: CASSYPKGQNTEAFF
v_gene: TRBV30; len: 13; d_gene: .; CDR3aa: CAWSPTEGYGYTF
v_gene: TRBV6-1; len: 13; d_gene: .; CDR3aa: CASKQMVDSPLHF
v_gene: TRBV5-1; len: 13; d_gene: .; CDR3aa: CASSSGTYNEQFF
v_gene: TRBV2; len: 14; d_gene: .; CDR3aa: CASMRSQGYNEQFF
v_gene: TRBV28; len: 14; d_gene: .; CDR3aa: CASSSPTELIGIYF
v_gene: TRBV6-6; len: 15; d_gene: TRBD1; CDR3aa: CASSWTGAAADTQYF
v_gene: TRBV5-1; len: 14; d_gene: .; CDR3aa: CASSGLGQTYGYTF
v_gene: TRBV21-1; len: 15; d_gene: .; CDR3aa: CASSKVLGGTYEQYF
v_gene: TRBV10-2; len: 12; d_gene: .; CDR3aa: CASSEGNYEQYF
v_gene: TRBV5-1; len: 15; d_gene: .; CDR3aa: CASSLGGGLNTEAFF
v_gene: TRBV11-2; len: 12; d_gene: .; CDR3aa: CASSQQGNTIYF
v_gene: TRBV20-1; len: 11; d_gene: .; CDR3aa: CSAQAVDTQYF
v_gene: TRBV4-1; len: 18; d_gene: TRBD2; CDR3aa: CASSPFPTSGRDKNIQYF
v_gene: TRBV10-3; len: 15; d_gene: .; CDR3aa: CAISKAEITYNEQFF
v_gene: TRBV9; len: 17; d_gene: TRBD2; CDR3aa: CASSPRRLAGSTDTQYF
v_gene: TRBV9; len: 16; d_gene: TRBD1; CDR3aa: CASSTGQGANTGELFF
v_gene: TRBV5-6; len: 18; d_gene: TRBD1; CDR3aa: CASSRYRDRVRNRYEQYF
v_gene: TRBV9; len: 15; d_gene: TRBD1; CDR3aa: CASSPGTGGTETQYF
v_gene: TRBV7-9; len: 15; d_gene: TRBD2; CDR3aa: CASSLKGLSADTQYF
v_gene: TRBV11-2; len: 15; d_gene: .; CDR3aa: CASSLSYRGTDTQYF
v_gene: TRBV19; len: 12; d_gene: TRBD1; CDR3aa: CASSRDRETQYF
v_gene: TRBV5-1; len: 11; d_gene: .; CDR3aa: CASSFQETQYF
v_gene: TRBV7-2; len: 15; d_gene: TRBD2; CDR3aa: CASRDRAGGPYEQYF
v_gene: TRBV18; len: 15; d_gene: .; CDR3aa: CASSPLTGSYNEQFF
v_gene: TRBV6-5; len: 16; d_gene: TRBD1; CDR3aa: CASSYATGGSYNEQFF
v_gene: TRBV21-1; len: 19; d_gene: .; CDR3aa: CASSKGGTSGRGDYYEQYF
v_gene: TRBV29-1; len: 13; d_gene: .; CDR3aa: CSVGADSGNTIYF
v_gene: TRBV2; len: 15; d_gene: TRBD2; CDR3aa: CASSLGLAGDNEQFF
v_gene: TRBV29-1; len: 13; d_gene: .; CDR3aa: CSVEQGSTDTQYF
v_gene: TRBV9; len: 12; d_gene: .; CDR3aa: CASSAGLGEQYF
v_gene: TRBV4-1; len: 17; d_gene: .; CDR3aa: CASSQGFAVAETIEQYF